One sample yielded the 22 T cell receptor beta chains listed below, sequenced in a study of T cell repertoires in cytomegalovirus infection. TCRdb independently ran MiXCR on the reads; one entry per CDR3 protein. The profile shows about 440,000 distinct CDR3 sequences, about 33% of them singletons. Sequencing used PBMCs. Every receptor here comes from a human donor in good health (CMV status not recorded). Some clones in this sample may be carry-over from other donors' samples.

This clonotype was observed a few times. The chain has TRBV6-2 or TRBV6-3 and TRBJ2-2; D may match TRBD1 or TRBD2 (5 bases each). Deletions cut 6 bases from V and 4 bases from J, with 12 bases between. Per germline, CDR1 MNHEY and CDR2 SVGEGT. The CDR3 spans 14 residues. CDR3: CASRGLGGTGELFF. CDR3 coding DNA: TGTGCCAGCAGGGGGCTTGGGGGCACCGGGGAGCTGTTTTTT.

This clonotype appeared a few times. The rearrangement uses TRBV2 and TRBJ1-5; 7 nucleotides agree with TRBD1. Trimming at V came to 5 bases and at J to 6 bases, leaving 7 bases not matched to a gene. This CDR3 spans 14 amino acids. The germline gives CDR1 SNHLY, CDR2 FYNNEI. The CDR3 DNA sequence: TGTGCCAGCAGTACAGGGGACGGCGGTCAGCCCCAGCATTTT. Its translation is CASSTGDGGQPQHF.

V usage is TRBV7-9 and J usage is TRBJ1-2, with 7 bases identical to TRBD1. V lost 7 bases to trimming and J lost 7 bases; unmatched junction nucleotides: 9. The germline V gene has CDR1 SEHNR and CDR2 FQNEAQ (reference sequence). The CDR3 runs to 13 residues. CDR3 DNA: TGTGCCAGCACCACCGACAGGGAATTTGGCTACACCTTC. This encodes CASTTDREFGYTF.

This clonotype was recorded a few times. The CDR3 here is CSAGQGVYEQYF. Written as DNA, the CDR3 is TGCAGCGCGGGACAGGGGGTCTACGAGCAGTACTTC. This chain connects TRBV29-1 to TRBJ2-7; TRBD1 aligns across 11 bases. Germline loops: CDR1 SQVTM, CDR2 ANQGSEA. The ends lost 7 bases at V and 3 bases at J; junction bases unmatched: 2. This CDR3 is 12 amino acids long.

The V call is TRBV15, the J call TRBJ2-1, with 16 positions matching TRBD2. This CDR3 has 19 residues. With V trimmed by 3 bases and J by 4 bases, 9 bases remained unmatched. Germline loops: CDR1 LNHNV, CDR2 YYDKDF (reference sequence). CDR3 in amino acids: CATSRTPGLAGGPYNEQFF. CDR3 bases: TGTGCCACCAGCAGGACTCCGGGACTAGCGGGGGGGCCTTACAATGAGCAGTTCTTC.

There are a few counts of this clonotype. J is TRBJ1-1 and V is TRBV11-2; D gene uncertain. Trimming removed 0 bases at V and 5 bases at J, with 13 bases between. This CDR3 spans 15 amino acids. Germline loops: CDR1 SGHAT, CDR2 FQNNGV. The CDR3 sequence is CASSLDSALGTEAFF. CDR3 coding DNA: TGTGCCAGCAGCTTAGATTCGGCCTTGGGAACTGAAGCTTTCTTT.

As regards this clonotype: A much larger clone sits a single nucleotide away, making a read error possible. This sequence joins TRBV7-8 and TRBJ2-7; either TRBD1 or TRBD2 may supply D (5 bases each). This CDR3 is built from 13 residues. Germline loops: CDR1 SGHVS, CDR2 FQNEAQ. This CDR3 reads CVSSLGPSYEQYF. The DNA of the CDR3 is TGTGTCAGCAGCCTGGGACCTTCCTACGAGCAGTACTTC.

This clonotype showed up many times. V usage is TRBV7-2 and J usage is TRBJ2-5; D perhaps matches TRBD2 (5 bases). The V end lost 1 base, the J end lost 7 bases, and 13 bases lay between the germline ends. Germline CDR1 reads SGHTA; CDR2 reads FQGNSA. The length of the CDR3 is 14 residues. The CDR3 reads CASSLEDSLGTQYF. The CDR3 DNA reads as TGTGCCAGCAGCTTAGAGGACTCCCTCGGGACCCAGTACTTC.

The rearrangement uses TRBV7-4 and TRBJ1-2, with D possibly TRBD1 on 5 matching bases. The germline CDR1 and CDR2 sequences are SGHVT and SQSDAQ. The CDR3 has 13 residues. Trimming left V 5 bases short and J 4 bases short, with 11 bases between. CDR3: CASSKDKAYGYTF. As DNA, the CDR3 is TGTGCCAGCAGCAAGGACAAGGCCTATGGCTACACCTTC. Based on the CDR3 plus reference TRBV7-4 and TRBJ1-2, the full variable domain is GAGVSQSPRYKVAKRGRDVALRCDSISGHVTLYWYRQTLGQGSEVLTYSQSDAQRDKSGRPSGRFSAERPERSVSTLKIQRTEQGDSAVYLCASSKDKAYGYTFGSGTRLTVV.

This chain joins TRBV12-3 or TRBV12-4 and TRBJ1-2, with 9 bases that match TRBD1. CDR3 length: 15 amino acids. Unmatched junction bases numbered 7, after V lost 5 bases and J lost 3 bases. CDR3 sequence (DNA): TGTGCCAGCAGTGCCAGGGACAGGGCTTACTATGGCTACACCTTC. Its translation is CASSARDRAYYGYTF.

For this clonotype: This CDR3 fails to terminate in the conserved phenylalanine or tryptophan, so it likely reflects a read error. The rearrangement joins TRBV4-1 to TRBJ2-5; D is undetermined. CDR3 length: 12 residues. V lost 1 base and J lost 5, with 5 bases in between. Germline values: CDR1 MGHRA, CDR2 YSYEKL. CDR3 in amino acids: CASSQVRETQYL. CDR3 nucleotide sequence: TGCGCCAGCAGCCAAGTCCGGGAGACCCAGTACTTA.

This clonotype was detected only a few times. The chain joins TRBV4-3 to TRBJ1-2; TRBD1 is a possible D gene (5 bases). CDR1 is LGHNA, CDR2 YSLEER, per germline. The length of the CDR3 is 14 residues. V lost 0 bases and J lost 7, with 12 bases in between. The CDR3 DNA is TGCGCCAGCAGCCAAGAGAGGGACGCGAGTGGCTACACCTTC. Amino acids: CASSQERDASGYTF.

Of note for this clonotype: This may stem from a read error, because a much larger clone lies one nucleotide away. CDR3 sequence: CASSYWGRGIYEQYF. CDR3 coding DNA: TGTGCCAGCAGTTATTGGGGACGGGGGATATACGAGCAGTACTTC. This chain links TRBV6-2 or TRBV6-3 with TRBJ2-7, with a weak D call TRBD2 (6 bases). Trimming took off 3 bases at V and 4 bases at J, with 16 bases between the two ends. Germline CDR1 is MNHEY and CDR2 is SVGEGT. The CDR3 loop spans 15 amino acids.

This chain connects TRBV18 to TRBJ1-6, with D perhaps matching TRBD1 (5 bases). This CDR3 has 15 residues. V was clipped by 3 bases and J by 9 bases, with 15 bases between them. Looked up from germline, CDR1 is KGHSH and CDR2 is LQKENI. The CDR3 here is CASSPGQGEFSPLHF. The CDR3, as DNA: TGTGCCAGCTCACCGGGTCAAGGGGAGTTTTCACCCCTCCACTTT.

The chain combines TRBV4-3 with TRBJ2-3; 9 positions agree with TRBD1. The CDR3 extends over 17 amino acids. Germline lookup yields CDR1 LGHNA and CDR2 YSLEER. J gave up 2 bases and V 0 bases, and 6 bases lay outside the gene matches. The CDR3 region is CASSQDWDRDYTDTQYF. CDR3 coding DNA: TGCGCCAGCAGCCAAGATTGGGACAGGGATTACACAGATACGCAGTATTTT.

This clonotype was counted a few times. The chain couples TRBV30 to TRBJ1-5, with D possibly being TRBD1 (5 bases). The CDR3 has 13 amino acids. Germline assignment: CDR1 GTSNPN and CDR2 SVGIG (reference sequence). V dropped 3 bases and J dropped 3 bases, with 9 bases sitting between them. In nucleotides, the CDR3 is TGTGCCTGGAGACGGGGGGTCAATCAGCCCCAGCATTTT. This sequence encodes CAWRRGVNQPQHF.

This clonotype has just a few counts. The CDR3 is CASSDNSNQPQHF. The CDR3 nucleotides are TGTGCCAGCTCGGACAATAGCAATCAGCCCCAGCATTTT. J is TRBJ1-5 and V is TRBV18; D may be TRBD1 (5 bases). CDR3 length equals 13 residues. Trimming removed 6 bases at V and 0 bases at J, with 6 bases between. The V gene's germline CDR1 is KGHSH and CDR2 LQKENI.

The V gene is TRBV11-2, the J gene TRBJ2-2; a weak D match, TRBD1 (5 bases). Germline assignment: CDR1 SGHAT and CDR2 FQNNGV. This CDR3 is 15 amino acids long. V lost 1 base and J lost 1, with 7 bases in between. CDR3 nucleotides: TGTGCCAGCAGCTTAGCCAGGGTGAACACCGGGGAGCTGTTTTTT. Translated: CASSLARVNTGELFF.

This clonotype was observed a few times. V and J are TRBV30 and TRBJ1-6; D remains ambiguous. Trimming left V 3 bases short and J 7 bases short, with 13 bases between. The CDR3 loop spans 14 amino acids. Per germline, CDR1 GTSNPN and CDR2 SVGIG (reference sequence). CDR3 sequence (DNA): TGTGCCTGGAGAGGAACGGGTGGAAATTCACCCCTCCACTTT. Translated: CAWRGTGGNSPLHF.

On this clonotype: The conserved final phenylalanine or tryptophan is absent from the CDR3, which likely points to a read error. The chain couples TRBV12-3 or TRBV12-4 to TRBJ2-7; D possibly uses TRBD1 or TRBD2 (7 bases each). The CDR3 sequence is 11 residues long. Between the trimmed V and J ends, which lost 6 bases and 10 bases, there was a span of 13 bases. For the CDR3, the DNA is TGTGCCAGCAGCCAGGGGGGGGAACAGTACTAC. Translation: CASSQGGEQYY.

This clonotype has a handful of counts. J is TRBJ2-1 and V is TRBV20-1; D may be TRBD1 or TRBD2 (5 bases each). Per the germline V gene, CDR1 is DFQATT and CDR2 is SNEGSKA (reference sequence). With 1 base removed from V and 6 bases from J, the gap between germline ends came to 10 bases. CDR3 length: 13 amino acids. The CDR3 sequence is CSARGGIVNEQFF. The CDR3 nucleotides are TGCAGTGCTAGAGGGGGGATTGTCAATGAGCAGTTCTTC.

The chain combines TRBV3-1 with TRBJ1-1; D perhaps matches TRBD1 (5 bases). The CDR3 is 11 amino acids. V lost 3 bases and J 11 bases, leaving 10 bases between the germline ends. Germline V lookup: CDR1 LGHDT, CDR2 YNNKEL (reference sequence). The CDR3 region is CASSQQGSAFF. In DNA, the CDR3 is TGTGCCAGCAGCCAGCAGGGAAGCGCTTTCTTT. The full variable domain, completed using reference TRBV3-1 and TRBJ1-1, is DTAVSQTPKYLVTQMGNDKSIKCEQNLGHDTMYWYKQDSKKFLKIMFSYNNKELIINETVPNRFSPKSPDKAHLNLHINSLELGDSAVYFCASSQQGSAFFGQGTRLTVV.